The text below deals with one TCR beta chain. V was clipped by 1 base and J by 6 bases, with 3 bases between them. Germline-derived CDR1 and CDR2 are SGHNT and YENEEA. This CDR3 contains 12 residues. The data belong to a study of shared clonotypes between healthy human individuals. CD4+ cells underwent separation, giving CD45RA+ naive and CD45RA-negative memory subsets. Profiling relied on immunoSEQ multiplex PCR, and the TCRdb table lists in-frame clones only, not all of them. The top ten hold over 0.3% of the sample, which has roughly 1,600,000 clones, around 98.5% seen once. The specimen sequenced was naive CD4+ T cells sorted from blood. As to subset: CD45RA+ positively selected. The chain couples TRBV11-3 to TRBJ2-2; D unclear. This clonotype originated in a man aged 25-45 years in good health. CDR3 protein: CASSLGPGELFF. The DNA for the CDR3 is TGTGCCAGCAGCTTAGGTCCCGGGGAGCTGTTTTTT.